A single sample is the source of the 23 T cell receptor beta chains below, sequenced in a study of blood T cell repertoires in COVID-19. Profiled with immunoSEQ multiplex PCR; TCRdb holds only in-frame clones, not every one. The top ten clones hold about a sixth of a sample with about 130,000 clones, around 86% of them seen once. The sequencing sample was made of PBMCs or T cells enriched from blood (not recorded which). The receptors here all came from a man under 40 who had recovered from COVID-19.

Turning to this clone: Other DNA sequences in this specimen translate into the identical CDR3. The genes are TRBV7-9 and TRBJ2-3; no clear D. Per the germline V gene, CDR1 is SEHNR and CDR2 is FQNEAQ (reference sequence). The CDR3 spans 12 residues. V lost 1 base to trimming and J lost 5 bases, with 4 bases between them. This chain's CDR3 is CASSLDQDTQYF. CDR3 sequence (DNA): TGTGCCAGCAGCTTAGATCAAGATACGCAGTATTTT.

V gene TRBV5-1 combines with J gene TRBJ2-3; D ambiguous. This CDR3 contains 17 residues. Trimming took off 3 bases at V and 0 bases at J, with 17 bases between the two ends. Germline V gene sequence: CDR1 SGHRS, CDR2 YFSETQ. The CDR3 loop is CASSSDKQPPSTDTQYF. CDR3 coding DNA: TGCGCCAGCAGCTCTGACAAACAACCCCCTAGCACAGATACGCAGTATTTT.

The chain is built from TRBV24-1 and TRBJ2-1; TRBD1 is a possible D gene (6 bases). The germline V gene has CDR1 KGHDR and CDR2 SFDVKD. The CDR3 totals 14 residues. Trimming removed 4 bases from V and 6 bases from J, with 12 bases in between. The CDR3 DNA sequence: TGTGCCACCAGTGACCGGAAGGGGGTCAATGAGCAGTTCTTC. Its protein product is CATSDRKGVNEQFF.

The chain uses TRBV4-1 and TRBJ1-2, with 9 bases that match TRBD1. Germline CDR1 is MGHRA and CDR2 is YSYEKL. Trimming removed 0 bases from V and 4 bases from J; junction bases left unmatched: 15. The CDR3 runs to 19 residues. This CDR3 reads CASSQDTNRGRLPPYGYTF. CDR3 coding DNA: TGCGCCAGCAGCCAAGATACAAACAGGGGGCGTCTCCCCCCCTATGGCTACACCTTC.

The chain combines TRBV24-1 with TRBJ1-1; perhaps TRBD1 as D (5 bases). Trimming removed 5 bases at V and 7 bases at J, with 13 bases between. Germline V gene data show CDR1 as KGHDR and CDR2 as SFDVKD. The CDR3 is 13 residues long. CDR3: CATSGGGEVEAFF. CDR3 bases: TGTGCCACCAGTGGGGGGGGTGAGGTTGAAGCTTTCTTT.

This chain connects TRBV19 to TRBJ1-1; D is unresolved. V was cut by 5 bases and J by 5 bases, with 6 bases left in between. CDR1 and CDR2 from the germline V gene are LNHDA and SQIVND (reference sequence). This CDR3 region has 11 residues. The CDR3 region has the DNA TGTGCCAGTAGTTTAATGACTGAAGCTTTCTTT. This translates into CASSLMTEAFF. Based on the CDR3 plus reference TRBV19 and TRBJ1-1, the full variable domain is DGGITQSPKYLFRKEGQNVTLSCEQNLNHDAMYWYRQDPGQGLRLIYYSQIVNDFQKGDIAEGYSVSREKKESFPLTVTSAQKNPTAFYLCASSLMTEAFFGQGTRLTVV.

This chain links TRBV5-6 with TRBJ2-3; TRBD1 matches at 7 bases. V was clipped by 1 base and J by 3 bases; unmatched bases: 5. The CDR3 sequence is 15 residues long. Per the germline V gene, CDR1 is SGHDT and CDR2 is YYEEEE. The CDR3 here is CASSLRGQRTDTQYF. For the CDR3, the DNA is TGTGCCAGCAGCTTGAGGGGGCAAAGAACAGATACGCAGTATTTT.

The chain recombines TRBV30 with TRBJ1-5; 9 nucleotides match TRBD1. Germline lookup yields CDR1 GTSNPN and CDR2 SVGIG (reference sequence). This CDR3 comprises 16 residues. Unmatched junction bases numbered 13, after V lost 3 bases and J lost 7 bases. As DNA, the CDR3 is TGTGCCTGGAGGGTACCGGGACAGGGTGGAGGGCAGCCCCAGCATTTT. This codes for CAWRVPGQGGGQPQHF. The whole variable domain, filled in from reference TRBV30 and TRBJ1-5, reads SQTIHQWPATLVQPVGSPLSLECTVEGTSNPNLYWYRQAAGRGLQLLFYSVGIGQISSEVPQNLSASRPQDRQFILSSKKLLLSDSGFYLCAWRVPGQGGGQPQHFGDGTRLSIL.

This sequence joins TRBV9 and TRBJ1-1; D gene unclear. The germline V and J ends were trimmed by 0 bases and 7 bases, with 19 bases remaining between them. CDR1 and CDR2 from the germline V gene are SGDLS and YYNGEE. This CDR3 spans 16 amino acids. CDR3 sequence reads: CASSVGRGGFVGEAFF. DNA of the CDR3: TGTGCCAGCAGCGTAGGACGGGGAGGGTTTGTCGGTGAAGCTTTCTTT.

The chain joins TRBV2 to TRBJ1-4; TRBD1 matches 8 bases. This CDR3 is built from 13 residues. V was pared by 7 bases and J by 6 bases, with 4 bases of the junction left unmatched. Germline assignment: CDR1 SNHLY and CDR2 FYNNEI. The CDR3 region has the DNA TGTGCCAGCACTGGACAGGGTCATGAAAAACTGTTTTTT. Protein product: CASTGQGHEKLFF.

The V call is TRBV18, the J call TRBJ2-7; TRBD1 might be the D (5 bases). The V end lost 3 bases, the J end lost 7 bases, and 19 bases lay between the germline ends. The CDR3 is made up of 15 amino acids. Germline V gives CDR1 KGHSH, CDR2 LQKENI. The CDR3 DNA sequence: TGTGCCAGCTCACCGGGCTCAGGGAACGGGTTAGAGCAGTACGTC. Its translation: CASSPGSGNGLEQYV.

This clone was detected once. The chain links TRBV18 to TRBJ2-1; the match to TRBD2 covers 9 bases. V gave up 0 bases and J gave up 0 bases; unmatched junction bases: 3. CDR1 is KGHSH and CDR2 is LQKENI in the germline V gene. The CDR3 is 17 residues long. CDR3 amino acids: CASSPPLAGSSYNEQFF. CDR3 nucleotide sequence: TGTGCCAGCTCACCACCGCTAGCGGGAAGCTCCTACAATGAGCAGTTCTTC.

In its sample, this clone was seen a few times. The chain employs TRBV12-5 and TRBJ1-2; D might be TRBD1 (5 bases). V was clipped by 7 bases and J by 4 bases, with 10 bases between them. CDR3 length equals 12 residues. Germline V gene lookup returns CDR1 LGHNT and CDR2 FRNRAP. For the CDR3, the DNA is TGTGCTAGTGCCACAGGAAGCTATGGCTACACCTTC. Encoded protein: CASATGSYGYTF.

The V call is TRBV20-1, the J call TRBJ1-2; TRBD1 aligns across 7 bases. This CDR3 spans 11 amino acids. Trimming removed 3 bases from V and 12 bases from J; junction bases left unmatched: 7. The germline gives CDR1 DFQATT, CDR2 SNEGSKA (reference sequence). The CDR3 spells CSARPGGLDTF. The CDR3 DNA sequence: TGCAGTGCTAGGCCAGGGGGTCTTGACACCTTC.

CDR3 region: CATTDRGLGNTIYF. The CDR3 region has the DNA TGTGCCACCACGGACAGGGGGCTTGGAAACACCATATATTTT. The chain links TRBV19 to TRBJ1-3, with 11 bases aligning to TRBD1. V shed 10 bases, J shed 3 bases, and the junction held 5 bases outside the gene matches. Germline V gene sequence: CDR1 LNHDA, CDR2 SQIVND (reference sequence). CDR3 size: 14 residues.

V gene TRBV27 combines with J gene TRBJ2-1; 11 positions agree with TRBD2. V lost 0 bases to trimming and J lost 9 bases; unmatched junction nucleotides: 4. The CDR3 covers 15 residues. CDR1 MNHEY and CDR2 SMNVEV come from the germline V gene (reference sequence). The chain's CDR3 is CASSLSSGGGGEQFF. Written as DNA, the CDR3 is TGTGCCAGCAGTTTATCTAGCGGGGGGGGCGGTGAGCAGTTCTTC.

The chain combines TRBV2 with TRBJ1-1, with D possibly TRBD1 on 5 matching bases. The ends were cut back, 6 bases at V and 5 bases at J, with 10 bases in the middle. Germline CDR1 is SNHLY and CDR2 is FYNNEI. The CDR3 is 12 residues long. The CDR3 DNA sequence: TGTGCCAGCAGAGCGGGACGGACTGAAGCTTTCTTT. As protein: CASRAGRTEAFF.

The chain links TRBV6-5 to TRBJ1-1; D remains ambiguous. The CDR3 sequence is 12 residues long. With 7 bases removed from V and 0 bases from J, the gap between germline ends came to 6 bases. Germline CDR1 reads MNHEY; CDR2 reads SVGAGI. CDR3 protein: CASKWLNTEAFF. The CDR3 nucleotides read TGTGCCAGCAAATGGCTGAACACTGAAGCTTTCTTT.

The rearrangement uses TRBV5-6 and TRBJ1-2; D uncertain. V lost 2 bases and J 5 bases, leaving 10 bases between the germline ends. CDR1 and CDR2 (germline): SGHDT, YYEEEE. This CDR3 has 13 amino acids. CDR3 sequence reads: CASSFGQNYGYTF. CDR3 in DNA: TGTGCCAGCAGCTTTGGTCAGAATTATGGCTACACCTTC. Combining the CDR3 with reference TRBV5-6 and TRBJ1-2 gives the whole variable domain DAGVTQSPTHLIKTRGQQVTLRCSPKSGHDTVSWYQQALGQGPQFIFQYYEEEERQRGNFPDRFSGHQFPNYSSELNVNALLLGDSALYLCASSFGQNYGYTFGSGTRLTVV.

J is TRBJ2-1 and V is TRBV7-9; TRBD1 is a possible D gene (5 bases). This CDR3 contains 12 residues. V was pared by 6 bases and J by 9 bases, with 12 bases between. Germline loops: CDR1 SEHNR, CDR2 FQNEAQ (reference sequence). The CDR3 sequence: CASRTYQGEQFF. The CDR3 DNA sequence: TGTGCCAGCAGAACCTACCAGGGTGAGCAGTTCTTC.

This clone was observed a single time. This sequence joins TRBV7-6 and TRBJ2-5, with 7 bases fitting TRBD1. This CDR3 is 14 amino acids long. The germline gives CDR1 SGHVS, CDR2 FNYEAQ. The ends lost 3 bases at V and 5 bases at J; junction bases unmatched: 6. CDR3 coding DNA: TGTGCCAGCAGCTTCCAACAGGGGCGGGAGACCCAGTACTTC. This gives the protein CASSFQQGRETQYF.

The chain employs TRBV2 and TRBJ1-2; 7 bases are a match to TRBD1. This CDR3 is built from 15 residues. Germline CDR1 SNHLY, CDR2 FYNNEI. J was trimmed by 6 bases and V by 7 bases; bases with no gene match: 14. CDR3 nucleotide sequence: TGTGCCAGCATCCTCCCGGAGGGGGCGCCGGATGGCTACACCTTC. Amino acid sequence: CASILPEGAPDGYTF. Variable domain in full (rest from reference TRBV2 and TRBJ1-2): EPEVTQTPSHQVTQMGQEVILRCVPISNHLYFYWYRQILGQKVEFLVSFYNNEISEKSEIFDDQFSVERPDGSNFTLKIRSTKLEDSAMYFCASILPEGAPDGYTFGSGTRLTVV.

The chain employs TRBV11-2 and TRBJ2-1, with 7 bases aligning to TRBD1. CDR3 length: 13 residues. Per the germline V gene, CDR1 is SGHAT and CDR2 is FQNNGV. V trimming: 0 bases; J trimming: 14 bases; junction bases outside the gene matches: 7. Here the CDR3 reads CASSLDSGQVEFF. The CDR3 nucleotides are TGTGCCAGCAGCTTAGACAGCGGACAGGTTGAGTTCTTC.